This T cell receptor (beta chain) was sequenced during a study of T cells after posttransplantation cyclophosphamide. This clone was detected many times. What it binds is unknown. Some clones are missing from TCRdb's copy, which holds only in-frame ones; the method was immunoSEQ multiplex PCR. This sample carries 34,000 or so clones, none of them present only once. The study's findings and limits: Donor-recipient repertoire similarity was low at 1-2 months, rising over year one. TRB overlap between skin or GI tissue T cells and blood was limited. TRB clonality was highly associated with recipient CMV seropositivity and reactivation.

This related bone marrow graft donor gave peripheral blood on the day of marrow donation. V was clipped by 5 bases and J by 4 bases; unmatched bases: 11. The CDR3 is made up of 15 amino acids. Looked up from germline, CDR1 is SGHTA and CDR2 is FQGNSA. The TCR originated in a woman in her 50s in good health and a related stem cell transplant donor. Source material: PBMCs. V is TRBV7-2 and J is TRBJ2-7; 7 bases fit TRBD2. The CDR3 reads CASSRTGTTRYEQYF. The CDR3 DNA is TGTGCCAGCAGCCGCACCGGGACTACCCGATACGAGCAGTACTTC.